This T cell receptor beta chain originates from a study of blood T cell repertoires in COVID-19 (TCRdb year 2020). Looking at the study overall: The collaborator samples originated in the United States, Italy and Spain and spanned the acute and convalescent phases of COVID-19. The dataset comprised deeply sampled blood TCRbeta repertoires from subjects exposed to, actively infected with, or recovered from COVID-19. The prospective study material was composed of cDNA or gDNA derived from T cells, B-cell-depleted T cells, or PBMCs. HLA class I and class II types, where available, came from metadata supplied by the sample provider rather than from assay-based typing. The samples were drawn from two sources: the first 160 participants of the ongoing ImmuneRACE study, and 1,000 to 1,500 subjects contributed by 6 global collaborators. The repertoires were made available in a free public database intended to serve as a resource for research on the immune response to SARS-CoV-2. A de-identified subject ID, COVID-19 status, age in years and sex were almost always included in the sample metadata.

This clone was counted only a few times. The antigen it recognizes is unknown. The input lacks base qualities; no much larger clone sits a single base away. The immunoSEQ Assay, a bias-controlled multiplex PCR, was used to amplify TCRbeta CDR3 regions from genomic DNA. In the original analysis: The number of nucleated cells in each sample was estimated by amplification of reference gene primers within the assay. Sequence reads were collapsed and filtered to measure the absolute abundance of every unique TCRbeta CDR3 rearrangement. For each sample, productive Simpson clonality was calculated by taking the square root of Simpson's diversity index across productive rearrangements. The clones in this table, taken by TCRdb from immuneACCESS, are in-frame only. Not every clone is retained; where verified, under half of the shortfall comes from an unresolved V gene, and the cause of the rest is unknown. The V and J calls and clone size come from that table; D and trimming were worked out from the DNA. The sample has more than 150,000 clones on record, about 77% of them singletons. The ten largest clones capture 11% to 15% of the sample.

Whole blood was collected in K2EDTA tubes by collaborating institutions according to the institutions' own protocols. For TCRbeta analysis, collaborators shipped samples as frozen whole blood, isolated PBMCs, or DNA extracted from either of those sample types. The research as a whole found: How much clinical and demographic metadata was included differed by source and by participant, and the metadata was provided uncurated.

The material sequenced was peripheral blood. The source is an elderly woman with acute or convalescent COVID-19.

The base sequence is TGTGCCAGCTCACCGGACTCCGGGCCCCTTGGTGGATCTGGAAACACCATATATTTT. Its product reads: CASSPDSGPLGGSGNTIYF. Here the chain combines TRBV18 and TRBJ1-3; too little of a D gene remains to name it. CDR1 and CDR2 are drawn from the germline V gene: KGHSH, LQKENI. There are 19 amino acids in the CDR3, from cysteine to phenylalanine inclusive. Only CDR3 DNA remains: 57 bases, in frame from the first base. V drops 3 bases and J drops 1 base, leaving 22 bases in between. Extended through the reference TRBV18 and TRBJ1-3 proteins, this CDR3 yields the full variable domain: NAGVMQNPRHLVRRRGQEARLRCSPMKGHSHVYWYRQLPEEGLKFMVYLQKENIIDESGMPKERFSAEFPKEGPSILRIQQVVRGDSAAYFCASSPDSGPLGGSGNTIYFGEGSWLTVV.